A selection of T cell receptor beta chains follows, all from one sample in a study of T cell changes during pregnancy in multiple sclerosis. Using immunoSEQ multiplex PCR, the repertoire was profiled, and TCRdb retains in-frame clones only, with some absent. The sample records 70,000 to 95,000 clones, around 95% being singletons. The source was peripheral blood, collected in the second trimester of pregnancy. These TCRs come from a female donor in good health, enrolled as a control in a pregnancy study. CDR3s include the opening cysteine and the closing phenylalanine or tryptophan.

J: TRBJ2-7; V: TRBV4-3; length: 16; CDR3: CASSQDLGPGSYEQYF
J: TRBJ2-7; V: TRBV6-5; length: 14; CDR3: CASSWRTGPYEQYF
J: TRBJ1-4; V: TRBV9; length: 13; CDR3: CASSPRGFSQLFF
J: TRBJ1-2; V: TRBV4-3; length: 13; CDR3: CASSQTGDYGYTF
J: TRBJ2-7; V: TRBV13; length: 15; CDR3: CASSLSAGAPYEQYF
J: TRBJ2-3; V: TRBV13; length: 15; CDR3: CASSLGYSLADTQYF
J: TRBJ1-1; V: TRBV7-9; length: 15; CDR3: CASSPAGTVNTEAFF
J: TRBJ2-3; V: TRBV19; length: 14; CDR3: CASSTQGIADTQYF
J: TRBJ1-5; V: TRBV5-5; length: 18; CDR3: CASSWGQGGPYSNQPQHF
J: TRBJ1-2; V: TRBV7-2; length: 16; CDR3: CASSFLPVSGDSGYTF
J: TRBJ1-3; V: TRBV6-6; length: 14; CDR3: CASIATVSGNTIYF
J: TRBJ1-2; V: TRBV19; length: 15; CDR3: CASSIEPGIMHGYTF
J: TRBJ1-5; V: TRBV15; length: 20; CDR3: CATSSQRAGQGAWRNQPQHF
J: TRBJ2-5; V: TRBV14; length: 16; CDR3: CASSWGGTHNQETQYF
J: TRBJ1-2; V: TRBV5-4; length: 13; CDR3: CASSFETAYGYTF
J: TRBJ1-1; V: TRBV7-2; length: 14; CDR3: CASSLGLLNTEAFF
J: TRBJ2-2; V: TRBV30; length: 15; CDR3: CAWSPLKQGTGELFF
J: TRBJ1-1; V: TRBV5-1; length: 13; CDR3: CASSVEIQGETFF
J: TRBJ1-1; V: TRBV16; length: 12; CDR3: CASSLEDYVAFF
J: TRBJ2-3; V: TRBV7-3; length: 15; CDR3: CASSLSLASTDTQYF
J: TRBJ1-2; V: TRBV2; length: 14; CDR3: CACSLTDTNYGYTF
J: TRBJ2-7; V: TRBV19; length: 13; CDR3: CASSVGQSYEQYF
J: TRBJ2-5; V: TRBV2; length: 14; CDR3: CASSQRTGQETQYF
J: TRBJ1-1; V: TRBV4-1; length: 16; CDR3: CASSQAGNGLNTEAFF
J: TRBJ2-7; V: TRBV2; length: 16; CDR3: CASSDFPAGESRGQYF
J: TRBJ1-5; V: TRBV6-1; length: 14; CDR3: CASKDRVSNQPQHF
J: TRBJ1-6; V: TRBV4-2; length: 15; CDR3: CASSQEGQDDSPLHF
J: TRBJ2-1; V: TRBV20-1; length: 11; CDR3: CSAGQYNEQFF
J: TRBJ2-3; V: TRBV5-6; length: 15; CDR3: CASSSYRRRTDTQYF
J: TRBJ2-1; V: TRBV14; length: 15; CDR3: CASSQGGGFYNEQFF
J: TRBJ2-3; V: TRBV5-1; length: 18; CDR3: CASSSPRGGGRSTDTQYF